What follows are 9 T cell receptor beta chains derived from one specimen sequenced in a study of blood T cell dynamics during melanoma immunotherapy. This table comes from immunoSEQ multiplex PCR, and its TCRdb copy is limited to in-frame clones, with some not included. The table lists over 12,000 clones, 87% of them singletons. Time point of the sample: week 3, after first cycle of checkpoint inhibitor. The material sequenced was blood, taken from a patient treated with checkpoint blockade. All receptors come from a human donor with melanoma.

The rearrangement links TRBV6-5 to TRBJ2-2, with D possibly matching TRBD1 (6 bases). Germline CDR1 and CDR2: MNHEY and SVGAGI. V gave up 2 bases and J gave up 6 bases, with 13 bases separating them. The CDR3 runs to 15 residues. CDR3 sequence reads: CASSYTNEGAGELFF. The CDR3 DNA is TGTGCCAGCAGTTACACGAACGAGGGGGCCGGGGAGCTGTTTTTT.

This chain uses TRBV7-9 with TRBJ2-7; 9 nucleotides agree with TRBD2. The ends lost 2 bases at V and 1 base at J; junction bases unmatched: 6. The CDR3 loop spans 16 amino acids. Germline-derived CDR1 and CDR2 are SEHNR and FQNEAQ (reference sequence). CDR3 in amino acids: CASSLIAGVVSYEQYF. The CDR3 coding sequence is TGTGCCAGCAGCTTAATAGCGGGAGTAGTTTCCTACGAGCAGTACTTC.

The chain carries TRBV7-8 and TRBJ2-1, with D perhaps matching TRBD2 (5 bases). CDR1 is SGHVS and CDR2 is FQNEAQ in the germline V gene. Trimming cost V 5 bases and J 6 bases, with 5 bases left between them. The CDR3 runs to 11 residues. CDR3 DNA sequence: TGTGCCAGCAGCCGGGGCAATGAGCAGTTCTTC. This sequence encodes CASSRGNEQFF.

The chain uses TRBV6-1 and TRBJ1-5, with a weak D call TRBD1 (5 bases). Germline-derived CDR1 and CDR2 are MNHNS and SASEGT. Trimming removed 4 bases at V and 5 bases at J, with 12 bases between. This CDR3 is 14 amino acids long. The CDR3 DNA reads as TGTGCCAGCAGTGCCAGGGAAGGGGATCAGCCCCAGCATTTT. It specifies CASSAREGDQPQHF.

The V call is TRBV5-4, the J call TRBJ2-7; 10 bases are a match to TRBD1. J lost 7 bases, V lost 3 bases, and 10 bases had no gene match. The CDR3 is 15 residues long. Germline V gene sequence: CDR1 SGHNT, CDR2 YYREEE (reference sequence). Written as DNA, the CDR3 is TGTGCCAGCAGCTCTGGGGGACAGGGGCCATCGGAGCAGTACTTC. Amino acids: CASSSGGQGPSEQYF.

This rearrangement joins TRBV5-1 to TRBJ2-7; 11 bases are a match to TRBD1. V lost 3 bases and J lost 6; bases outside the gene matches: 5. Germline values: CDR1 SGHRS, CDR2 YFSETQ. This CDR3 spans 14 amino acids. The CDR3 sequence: CASSSGQGEGEQYF. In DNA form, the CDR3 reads TGCGCCAGCAGCTCGGGACAGGGGGAGGGCGAGCAGTACTTC.

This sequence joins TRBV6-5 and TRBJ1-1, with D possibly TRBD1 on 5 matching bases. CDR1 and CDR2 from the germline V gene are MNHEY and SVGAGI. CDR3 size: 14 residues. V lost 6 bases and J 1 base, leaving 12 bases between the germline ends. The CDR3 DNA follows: TGTGCCAGCAGATCCTGGGGCGGGAACACTGAAGCTTTCTTT. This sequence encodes CASRSWGGNTEAFF.

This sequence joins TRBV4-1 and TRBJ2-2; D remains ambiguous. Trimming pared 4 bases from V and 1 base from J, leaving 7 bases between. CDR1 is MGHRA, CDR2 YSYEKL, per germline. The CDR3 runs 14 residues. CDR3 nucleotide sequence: TGCGCCAGCAGCCCCTCACAGAACACCGGGGAGCTGTTTTTT. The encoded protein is CASSPSQNTGELFF.

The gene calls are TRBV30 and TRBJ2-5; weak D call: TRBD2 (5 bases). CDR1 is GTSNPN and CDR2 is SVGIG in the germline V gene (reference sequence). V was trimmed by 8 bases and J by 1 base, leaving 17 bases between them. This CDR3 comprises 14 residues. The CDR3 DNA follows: TGTGCCCGATCCGCGGGTCCTCCCCAAGAGACCCAGTACTTC. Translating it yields CARSAGPPQETQYF.